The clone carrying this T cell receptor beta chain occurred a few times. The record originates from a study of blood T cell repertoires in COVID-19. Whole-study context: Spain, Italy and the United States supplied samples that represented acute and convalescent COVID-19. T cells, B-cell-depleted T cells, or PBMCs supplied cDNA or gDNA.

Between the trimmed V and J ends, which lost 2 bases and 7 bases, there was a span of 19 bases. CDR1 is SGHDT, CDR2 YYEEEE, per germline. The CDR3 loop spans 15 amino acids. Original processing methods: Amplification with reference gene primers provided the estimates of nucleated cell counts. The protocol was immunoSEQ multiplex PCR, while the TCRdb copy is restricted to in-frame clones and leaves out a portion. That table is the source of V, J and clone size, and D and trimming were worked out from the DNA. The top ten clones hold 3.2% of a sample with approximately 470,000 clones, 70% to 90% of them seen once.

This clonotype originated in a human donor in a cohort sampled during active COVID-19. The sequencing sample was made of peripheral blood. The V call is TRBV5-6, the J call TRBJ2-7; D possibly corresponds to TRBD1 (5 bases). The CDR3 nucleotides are TGTGCCAGCAGCTTCAGGGCAGGGTCGGTTGGGGAGCAGTACTTC. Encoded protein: CASSFRAGSVGEQYF.